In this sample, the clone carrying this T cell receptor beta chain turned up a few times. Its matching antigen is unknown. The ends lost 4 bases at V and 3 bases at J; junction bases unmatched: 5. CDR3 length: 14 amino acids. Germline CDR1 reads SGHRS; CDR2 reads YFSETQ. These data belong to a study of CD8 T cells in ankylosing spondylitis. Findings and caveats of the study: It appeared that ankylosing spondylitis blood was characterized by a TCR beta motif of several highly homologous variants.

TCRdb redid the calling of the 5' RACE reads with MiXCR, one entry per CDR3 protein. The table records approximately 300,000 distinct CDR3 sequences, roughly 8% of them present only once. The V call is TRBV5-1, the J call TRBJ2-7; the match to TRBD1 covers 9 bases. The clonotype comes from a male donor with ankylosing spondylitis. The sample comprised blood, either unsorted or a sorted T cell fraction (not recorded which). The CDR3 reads CASSTGQGNYEQYF. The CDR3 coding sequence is TGCGCCAGCAGCACCGGACAGGGGAACTACGAGCAGTACTTC.